A selection of T cell receptor beta chains follows, all from one sample in a study of control samples from healthy donors and cancer patients. Sequencing was performed with immunoSEQ multiplex PCR; in TCRdb, only in-frame clones are kept and a portion is missing. The top ten clones hold about 4% of a sample with fewer than 200,000 clones, 93% of them seen once. The sample consisted of blood. These receptors all come from a woman aged 60 to 75 in good health. Both conserved end residues are part of each CDR3. Each record gives: D gene, J gene, CDR3 length, V gene, clone size, CDR3 protein, CDR3 DNA. The D gene is left open where the match is weak. Rows give clone size only sometimes, using once, few, many, or a class for an expanded clone.

d_call: NA; j_call: TRBJ2-3; cdr3_length: 16; v_call: TRBV7-9; clone_size: NA; cdr3_aa: CASVPRGGSGTDTQYF; cdr3_nt: TGTGCCAGCGTTCCCAGGGGGGGCAGTGGCACAGATACGCAGTATTTT
d_call: NA; j_call: TRBJ1-1; cdr3_length: 14; v_call: TRBV13; clone_size: NA; cdr3_aa: CASSSYSGPGGAFF; cdr3_nt: TGTGCCAGCAGCTCATACTCCGGTCCGGGGGGAGCTTTCTTT
d_call: TRBD1; j_call: TRBJ1-4; cdr3_length: 18; v_call: TRBV10-3; clone_size: NA; cdr3_aa: CAISDSGTGGRNNEKLFF; cdr3_nt: TGTGCCATCAGTGATTCAGGGACAGGGGGACGTAATAATGAAAAACTGTTTTTT
d_call: NA; j_call: TRBJ1-6; cdr3_length: 13; v_call: TRBV6-5; clone_size: NA; cdr3_aa: CASSRTGNSPLHF; cdr3_nt: TGTGCCAGCAGCCGTACAGGGAATTCACCCCTCCACTTT
d_call: NA; j_call: TRBJ1-5; cdr3_length: 15; v_call: TRBV5-1; clone_size: NA; cdr3_aa: CASSLEGYSNQPQHF; cdr3_nt: TGCGCCAGCAGCTTGGAAGGGTATAGCAATCAGCCCCAGCATTTT
d_call: NA; j_call: TRBJ2-7; cdr3_length: 18; v_call: TRBV18; clone_size: NA; cdr3_aa: CASSPPWGRAAISYEQYF; cdr3_nt: TGTGCCAGCTCACCGCCCTGGGGAAGGGCAGCTATCTCCTACGAGCAGTACTTC
d_call: TRBD1; j_call: TRBJ2-1; cdr3_length: 17; v_call: TRBV10-3; clone_size: NA; cdr3_aa: CAIKTSTGSSSYNEQFF; cdr3_nt: TGTGCCATCAAGACATCGACAGGGTCTAGCTCCTACAATGAGCAGTTCTTC
d_call: NA; j_call: TRBJ2-3; cdr3_length: 16; v_call: TRBV7-2; clone_size: NA; cdr3_aa: CASSNPRARGTDTQYF; cdr3_nt: TGTGCCAGCAGCAATCCCCGTGCCAGAGGCACAGATACGCAGTATTTT
d_call: NA; j_call: TRBJ1-2; cdr3_length: 16; v_call: TRBV7-2; clone_size: once; cdr3_aa: CASSLDGGGTNYGYTF; cdr3_nt: TGTGCCAGCAGCTTAGATGGTGGGGGGACTAACTATGGCTACACCTTC
d_call: NA; j_call: TRBJ2-3; cdr3_length: 13; v_call: TRBV6-2/TRBV6-3; clone_size: NA; cdr3_aa: CASSFYTTDTQYF; cdr3_nt: TGTGCCAGCAGTTTTTATACCACAGATACGCAGTATTTT
d_call: TRBD1; j_call: TRBJ1-2; cdr3_length: 17; v_call: TRBV5-3; clone_size: once; cdr3_aa: CARSQYATGADSYGYTF; cdr3_nt: TGTGCCAGAAGCCAATATGCCACAGGGGCGGATTCCTATGGCTACACCTTC
d_call: NA; j_call: TRBJ2-1; cdr3_length: 14; v_call: TRBV6-2/TRBV6-3; clone_size: NA; cdr3_aa: CASSLSSRLNEQFF; cdr3_nt: TGTGCCAGCAGTTTGTCTAGCCGACTCAATGAGCAGTTCTTC
d_call: NA; j_call: TRBJ1-1; cdr3_length: 12; v_call: TRBV30; clone_size: NA; cdr3_aa: CAWRERVTEAFF; cdr3_nt: TGTGCCTGGAGGGAAAGGGTAACTGAAGCTTTCTTT
d_call: NA; j_call: TRBJ1-1; cdr3_length: 14; v_call: TRBV7-2; clone_size: NA; cdr3_aa: CASSRQGGDTEAFF; cdr3_nt: TGTGCCAGCAGCCGTCAGGGAGGGGACACTGAAGCTTTCTTT
d_call: NA; j_call: TRBJ2-1; cdr3_length: 12; v_call: TRBV3-1/TRBV3-2; clone_size: NA; cdr3_aa: CASSQGPRTLFF; cdr3_nt: TGTGCCAGCAGCCAAGGACCTAGAACGTTGTTCTTC
d_call: NA; j_call: TRBJ1-1; cdr3_length: 11; v_call: TRBV5-4; clone_size: NA; cdr3_aa: CASSGNTEAFF; cdr3_nt: TGTGCCAGCAGCGGGAACACTGAAGCTTTCTTT
d_call: NA; j_call: TRBJ1-2; cdr3_length: 16; v_call: TRBV5-1; clone_size: NA; cdr3_aa: CANSLSGQYFDYGYTF; cdr3_nt: TGCGCCAACAGCTTGTCGGGTCAATACTTCGACTATGGCTACACCTTC
d_call: NA; j_call: TRBJ2-3; cdr3_length: 13; v_call: TRBV7-8; clone_size: NA; cdr3_aa: CASSLSVADTQYF; cdr3_nt: TGTGCCAGCAGCTTATCGGTAGCTGATACGCAGTATTTT
d_call: NA; j_call: TRBJ1-2; cdr3_length: 18; v_call: TRBV2; clone_size: NA; cdr3_aa: CASSEGQAGAHLVYGYTF; cdr3_nt: TGTGCCAGCAGTGAAGGCCAGGCAGGGGCCCATCTAGTCTATGGCTACACCTTC
d_call: TRBD1; j_call: TRBJ2-5; cdr3_length: 14; v_call: TRBV3-1/TRBV3-2; clone_size: NA; cdr3_aa: CASCRGHYQETQYF; cdr3_nt: TGTGCCAGCTGTAGGGGGCATTACCAAGAGACCCAGTACTTC
d_call: NA; j_call: TRBJ2-2; cdr3_length: 13; v_call: TRBV5-1; clone_size: once; cdr3_aa: CASSKRQVGELFF; cdr3_nt: TGCGCCAGCAGCAAACGACAGGTCGGGGAGCTGTTTTTT
d_call: NA; j_call: TRBJ2-3; cdr3_length: 16; v_call: TRBV6-2/TRBV6-3; clone_size: NA; cdr3_aa: CASSRSVGGFTDTQYF; cdr3_nt: TGTGCCAGCAGCCGGAGCGTCGGAGGTTTCACAGATACGCAGTATTTT
d_call: TRBD1; j_call: TRBJ1-1; cdr3_length: 14; v_call: TRBV18; clone_size: NA; cdr3_aa: CASSVGQGNTEAFF; cdr3_nt: TGTGCCAGCTCAGTAGGACAGGGGAACACTGAAGCTTTCTTT
d_call: NA; j_call: TRBJ1-4; cdr3_length: 16; v_call: TRBV5-1; clone_size: NA; cdr3_aa: CASSLGISATNEKLFF; cdr3_nt: TGCGCCAGCAGCTTGGGAATCTCCGCAACTAATGAAAAACTGTTTTTT
d_call: NA; j_call: TRBJ2-3; cdr3_length: 13; v_call: TRBV5-1; clone_size: NA; cdr3_aa: CASSPPGTDTQYF; cdr3_nt: TGCGCCAGCAGCCCTCCGGGCACAGATACGCAGTATTTT
d_call: NA; j_call: TRBJ2-3; cdr3_length: 16; v_call: TRBV12-5; clone_size: NA; cdr3_aa: CASGLNPGPRADTQYF; cdr3_nt: TGTGCTAGTGGTTTGAATCCGGGGCCTCGCGCAGATACGCAGTATTTT
d_call: TRBD1; j_call: TRBJ1-1; cdr3_length: 14; v_call: TRBV13; clone_size: NA; cdr3_aa: CASSVGQEDTEAFF; cdr3_nt: TGTGCCAGCAGCGTGGGACAGGAGGACACTGAAGCTTTCTTT
d_call: NA; j_call: TRBJ2-5; cdr3_length: 16; v_call: TRBV7-2; clone_size: NA; cdr3_aa: CASSPPLPISPETQYF; cdr3_nt: TGTGCCAGCAGCCCTCCCCTGCCTATCTCCCCAGAGACCCAGTACTTC
d_call: NA; j_call: TRBJ1-2; cdr3_length: 14; v_call: TRBV3-1/TRBV3-2; clone_size: NA; cdr3_aa: CASSQMSGVWGYTF; cdr3_nt: TGTGCCAGCAGCCAAATGTCAGGGGTATGGGGCTACACCTTC
d_call: NA; j_call: TRBJ1-5; cdr3_length: 15; v_call: TRBV14; clone_size: NA; cdr3_aa: CASSPAEYSNQPQHF; cdr3_nt: TGTGCCAGCAGCCCCGCGGAGTATAGCAATCAGCCCCAGCATTTT
d_call: NA; j_call: TRBJ1-3; cdr3_length: 15; v_call: TRBV5-6; clone_size: NA; cdr3_aa: CASSLGQVTGNTIYF; cdr3_nt: TGTGCCAGCAGCTTGGGGCAGGTAACTGGAAACACCATATATTTT
d_call: NA; j_call: TRBJ1-5; cdr3_length: 13; v_call: TRBV12-3/TRBV12-4; clone_size: NA; cdr3_aa: CASSFQGTGPQHF; cdr3_nt: TGTGCCAGCAGTTTCCAGGGGACTGGGCCCCAGCATTTT
d_call: TRBD1; j_call: TRBJ1-5; cdr3_length: 16; v_call: TRBV19; clone_size: once; cdr3_aa: CASSTRTGSGNQPQHF; cdr3_nt: TGTGCCAGTAGTACCCGGACAGGATCGGGCAATCAGCCCCAGCATTTT
d_call: TRBD2; j_call: TRBJ2-7; cdr3_length: 18; v_call: TRBV23-1; clone_size: NA; cdr3_aa: CASSQSGGLAGPGYEQYF; cdr3_nt: TGCGCCAGCAGTCAATCGGGAGGACTAGCGGGCCCCGGGTACGAGCAGTACTTC
d_call: TRBD1; j_call: TRBJ1-2; cdr3_length: 13; v_call: TRBV7-3; clone_size: NA; cdr3_aa: CASSLTGVVGYTF; cdr3_nt: TGTGCCAGCAGCTTGACAGGGGTTGTTGGCTACACCTTC
d_call: NA; j_call: TRBJ2-7; cdr3_length: 14; v_call: TRBV19; clone_size: NA; cdr3_aa: CASNSGSSSYEQYF; cdr3_nt: TGTGCCAGTAATTCCGGGTCGAGCTCCTACGAGCAGTACTTC
d_call: NA; j_call: TRBJ1-1; cdr3_length: 12; v_call: TRBV28; clone_size: NA; cdr3_aa: CASSQSKVGAFF; cdr3_nt: TGTGCCAGCAGTCAGAGTAAAGTTGGCGCTTTCTTT
d_call: NA; j_call: TRBJ2-1; cdr3_length: 15; v_call: TRBV5-4; clone_size: NA; cdr3_aa: CASSLPRAGTGEQFF; cdr3_nt: TGTGCCAGCAGCTTACCACGGGCCGGGACCGGTGAGCAGTTCTTC
d_call: NA; j_call: TRBJ1-1; cdr3_length: 13; v_call: TRBV18; clone_size: NA; cdr3_aa: CASSRDRNTEAFF; cdr3_nt: TGTGCCAGCTCCCGCGACAGGAACACTGAAGCTTTCTTT
d_call: NA; j_call: TRBJ1-2; cdr3_length: 14; v_call: TRBV6-5; clone_size: NA; cdr3_aa: CASSYSYRAVGYTF; cdr3_nt: TGTGCCAGCAGTTACTCGTATAGGGCGGTAGGCTACACCTTC
d_call: NA; j_call: TRBJ1-1; cdr3_length: 13; v_call: TRBV18; clone_size: NA; cdr3_aa: CASSRDGDTEAFF; cdr3_nt: TGTGCCAGCTCTCGGGACGGTGACACTGAAGCTTTCTTT
d_call: NA; j_call: TRBJ2-7; cdr3_length: 13; v_call: TRBV18; clone_size: NA; cdr3_aa: CASSLQGGNEQYF; cdr3_nt: TGTGCCAGCTCACTACAGGGAGGGAACGAGCAGTACTTC
d_call: TRBD1; j_call: TRBJ1-2; cdr3_length: 13; v_call: TRBV18; clone_size: once; cdr3_aa: CASSDRANYGYTF; cdr3_nt: TGTGCCAGCTCGGACAGGGCTAACTATGGCTACACCTTC
d_call: NA; j_call: TRBJ1-2; cdr3_length: 12; v_call: TRBV7-2; clone_size: NA; cdr3_aa: CASSLREDGYTF; cdr3_nt: TGTGCCAGCAGCTTACGAGAAGATGGCTACACCTTC
d_call: TRBD1; j_call: TRBJ1-6; cdr3_length: 15; v_call: TRBV5-1; clone_size: NA; cdr3_aa: CASSLVTQGDSPLHF; cdr3_nt: TGCGCCAGCAGCTTGGTGACTCAGGGGGATTCACCCCTCCACTTT
d_call: NA; j_call: TRBJ2-2; cdr3_length: 15; v_call: TRBV6-6; clone_size: NA; cdr3_aa: CASSYDGIFTGELFF; cdr3_nt: TGTGCCAGCAGTTACGACGGGATTTTCACCGGGGAGCTGTTTTTT
d_call: TRBD2; j_call: TRBJ2-3; cdr3_length: 16; v_call: TRBV5-4; clone_size: NA; cdr3_aa: CASSFFSGGITDTQYF; cdr3_nt: TGTGCCAGCAGCTTTTTTAGCGGGGGGATAACAGATACGCAGTATTTT
d_call: NA; j_call: TRBJ2-4; cdr3_length: 15; v_call: TRBV6-6; clone_size: NA; cdr3_aa: CASRGTEVAKNIQYF; cdr3_nt: TGTGCCAGCAGGGGGACGGAAGTAGCCAAAAACATTCAGTACTTC
d_call: NA; j_call: TRBJ2-7; cdr3_length: 14; v_call: TRBV6-5; clone_size: NA; cdr3_aa: CASRSRDGTYEQYF; cdr3_nt: TGTGCCAGCAGGAGCCGGGACGGCACCTACGAGCAGTACTTC
d_call: NA; j_call: TRBJ2-3; cdr3_length: 14; v_call: TRBV4-3; clone_size: NA; cdr3_aa: CASSQSVATDTQYF; cdr3_nt: TGCGCCAGCAGCCAATCCGTTGCGACAGATACGCAGTATTTT
d_call: TRBD2; j_call: TRBJ2-1; cdr3_length: 15; v_call: TRBV5-1; clone_size: NA; cdr3_aa: CASSYTSGGANEQFF; cdr3_nt: TGCGCCAGCAGCTACACTAGCGGGGGGGCCAATGAGCAGTTCTTC
d_call: NA; j_call: TRBJ1-4; cdr3_length: 16; v_call: TRBV4-1; clone_size: NA; cdr3_aa: CASSLRRTARDEKLFF; cdr3_nt: TGCGCCAGCAGCCTACGTAGGACGGCCAGGGATGAAAAACTGTTTTTT
d_call: NA; j_call: TRBJ2-7; cdr3_length: 11; v_call: TRBV7-2; clone_size: NA; cdr3_aa: CASSTFYEQYF; cdr3_nt: TGTGCCAGCAGCACCTTCTACGAGCAGTACTTC
d_call: TRBD1; j_call: TRBJ1-3; cdr3_length: 13; v_call: TRBV5-1; clone_size: NA; cdr3_aa: CASSLQGGNTIYF; cdr3_nt: TGCGCCAGCAGCCTACAGGGGGGAAACACCATATATTTT
d_call: TRBD1; j_call: TRBJ1-6; cdr3_length: 16; v_call: TRBV6-4; clone_size: NA; cdr3_aa: CASSDQGGTPNSPLHF; cdr3_nt: TGTGCCAGCAGTGACCAGGGGGGCACACCGAATTCACCCCTCCACTTT